The TCR beta chain under discussion was sequenced for a study of cytomegalovirus exposure and HLA in healthy donors. Whole-study findings and limits: The study flagged about 160 TCR beta chains as cytomegalovirus-associated.

A multiplex PCR was run with 60 Vbeta primers and 13 Jbeta primers. Assay: immunoSEQ multiplex PCR; the TCRdb copy retains only in-frame clones and omits some. The repertoire holds roughly 150,000 clones, with about 68% as singletons. Losses at the gene ends were 3 bases for V and 6 bases for J; bases not matched to a gene: 12. Germline CDR1 is SGHVS and CDR2 is FNYEAQ. The CDR3 runs to 17 residues. A word on this clone: Its antigen remains unidentified.

Sequences were obtained from PBMCs. This chain links TRBV7-6 with TRBJ2-7; the match to TRBD2 covers 12 bases. The source of this sequence is a human donor in good health. DNA of the CDR3: TGTGCCAGCAGCTTCCAATCTAGCGGGAGGGGCCCGGGCGAGCAGTACTTC. It encodes CASSFQSSGRGPGEQYF.